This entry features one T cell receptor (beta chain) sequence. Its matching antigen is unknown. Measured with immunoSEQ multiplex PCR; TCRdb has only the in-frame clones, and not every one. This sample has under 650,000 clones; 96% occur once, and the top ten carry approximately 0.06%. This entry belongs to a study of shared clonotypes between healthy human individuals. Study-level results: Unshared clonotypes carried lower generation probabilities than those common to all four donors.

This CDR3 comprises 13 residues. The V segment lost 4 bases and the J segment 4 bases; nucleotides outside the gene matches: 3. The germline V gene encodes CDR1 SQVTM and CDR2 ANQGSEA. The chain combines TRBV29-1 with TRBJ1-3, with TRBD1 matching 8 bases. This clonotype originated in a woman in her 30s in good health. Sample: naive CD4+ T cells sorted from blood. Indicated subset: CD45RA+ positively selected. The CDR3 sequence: CSVGGDRGNTIYF. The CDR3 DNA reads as TGCAGCGTTGGAGGGGACAGGGGAAACACCATATATTTT.